These T cell receptor beta chains were read from a single sample in a study of blood T cell repertoires in COVID-19. Sequencing was performed with immunoSEQ multiplex PCR; in TCRdb, only in-frame clones are kept and a portion is missing. Here the sample spans 140,000 to 150,000 clones, roughly 80% being singletons. The sample consisted of peripheral blood. The receptors were gathered from a man aged 65 to 79 who had recovered from COVID-19. Both conserved end residues are part of each CDR3. D genes are given only for firm matches. Clone size is not always given. Where it is, it says once, few, many or a class for expanded clones.

J | V | size | D | DNA | CDR3
TRBJ2-3 | TRBV7-9 | - | TRBD2 | TGTGCCAGCGTTCGACTAGCGGGAGACACAGATACGCAGTATTTT | CASVRLAGDTDTQYF
TRBJ2-1 | TRBV20-1 | - | - | TGCAGTGCCTACTCGGGTGAGCAGTTCTTC | CSAYSGEQFF
TRBJ2-5 | TRBV11-2 | - | - | TGTGCCAGCAGCTACTGGTCGGCGGTCCAAGAGACCCAGTACTTC | CASSYWSAVQETQYF
TRBJ2-7 | TRBV5-1 | - | TRBD1 | TGCGCCAGCAGCTTGGTGGACAGGGTCTCCTACGAGCAGTACTTC | CASSLVDRVSYEQYF
TRBJ1-5 | TRBV27 | few | - | TGTGCCAGCAGTTTATTCGGGCAGCCCCAGCATTTT | CASSLFGQPQHF
TRBJ1-5 | TRBV27 | - | TRBD1 | TGTGCCAGCAGTTTATCAAGACAGGGCGATCAGCCCCAGCATTTT | CASSLSRQGDQPQHF
TRBJ1-1 | TRBV15 | - | - | TGTGCCACCAGCAGAACAACAGGGTCGTTGACTGAAGCTTTCTTT | CATSRTTGSLTEAFF
TRBJ2-7 | TRBV6-5 | - | - | TGTGCCAGCAGTATTGGGTTTTACAGTGGCGAGCAGTACTTC | CASSIGFYSGEQYF
TRBJ2-5 | TRBV18 | once | - | TGTGCCAGCTCACCTACCACGGTAGAGACCCAGTACTTC | CASSPTTVETQYF
TRBJ2-5 | TRBV24-1 | - | - | TGTGCCACCAGTGCCGGGGGAGTGGGGGACCAAGAGACCCAGTACTTC | CATSAGGVGDQETQYF
TRBJ2-3 | TRBV24-1 | - | - | TGTGCCACCAGTTCCTCTAGCTATCAAGGAGATACGCAGTATTTT | CATSSSSYQGDTQYF
TRBJ2-2 | TRBV27 | once | - | TGTGCCAGCAGTTTATTACAGGCTGCCGGGGAGCTGTTTTTT | CASSLLQAAGELFF
TRBJ1-2 | TRBV7-9 | - | - | TGTGCCAGCAGCCACGGACGGGGGGAGCGGAGCTATGGCTACACCTTC | CASSHGRGERSYGYTF
TRBJ2-5 | TRBV5-1 | - | TRBD1 | TGCGCCAGCAGGAGGACAGGGGCGCAAGAGACCCAGTACTTC | CASRRTGAQETQYF
TRBJ1-3 | TRBV27 | few | TRBD1 | TGTGCCAGCAGTCCCCGACAGGGTCTGGACACCATATATTTT | CASSPRQGLDTIYF
TRBJ1-1 | TRBV5-4 | few | - | TGTGCCAGCAGCACGGACAGCCAGAGGGACACTGAAGCTTTCTTT | CASSTDSQRDTEAFF
TRBJ2-1 | TRBV2 | - | TRBD2 | TGTGCCAGCAGTGGGCTAGCGGCCGCGTATTACAATGAGCAGTTCTTC | CASSGLAAAYYNEQFF
TRBJ2-3 | TRBV5-1 | - | - | TGCGCCAGCAGCGCCTCTAGCAGCACACACTCGGACACGCAGTATTTT | CASSASSSTHSDTQYF
TRBJ2-2 | TRBV30 | - | - | TGTGCCTGGACCATCAACACCGGGGAGCTGTTTTTT | CAWTINTGELFF
TRBJ2-7 | TRBV20-1 | - | - | TGCAGTGCTAGTGGTCAGGGTATCGGTGGGGCCCTTTACTACGAGCAGTACTTC | CSASGQGIGGALYYEQYF
TRBJ2-3 | TRBV29-1 | - | - | TGCAGCGTTGAGATCGGGAGCTCAGATACGCAGTATTTT | CSVEIGSSDTQYF
TRBJ2-7 | TRBV19 | - | TRBD2 | TGTGCCAGTAGTATGGCAACTAGCGGGACCGCAACCTACGAGCAGTACTTC | CASSMATSGTATYEQYF
TRBJ1-2 | TRBV19 | - | - | TGTGCCAGTAGTATTCCCTCCCTCTATGGCTACACCTTC | CASSIPSLYGYTF
TRBJ2-5 | TRBV7-6 | - | TRBD2 | TGTGCCAGCAGCCACGGGACTAGCGGGAGTGAGACCCAGTACTTC | CASSHGTSGSETQYF
TRBJ1-2 | TRBV19 | - | TRBD1 | TGTGCCAGTAGTATAGGACAGGGGCATCGCTATGGCTACACCTTC | CASSIGQGHRYGYTF
TRBJ2-7 | TRBV3-1/TRBV3-2 | - | TRBD1 | TGTGCCAGCAGCCAGGCTAACACAGGGGCCTGGCAGTACTTC | CASSQANTGAWQYF
TRBJ1-2 | TRBV2 | - | - | TGTGCCAGCAGTGAAAAACAGGCAACCCTTATAACTATTGGCTACACCTTC | CASSEKQATLITIGYTF
TRBJ1-2 | TRBV7-9 | - | TRBD1 | TGTGCCAGCAGCTCCGGGACAGAGAAGATCTATGGCTACACCTTC | CASSSGTEKIYGYTF
TRBJ1-1 | TRBV27 | - | TRBD1 | TGTGCCAGCAGCTACAGGGGAAACACTGAAGCTTTCTTT | CASSYRGNTEAFF
TRBJ2-1 | TRBV11-2 | - | TRBD2 | TGTGCCAGCAGCCCCCGACTAGCGGGAGGGAATGAGCAGTTCTTC | CASSPRLAGGNEQFF
TRBJ1-2 | TRBV14 | - | - | TGTGCCAGCAGGATTGGAGCTAACTATGGCTACACCTTC | CASRIGANYGYTF
TRBJ2-6 | TRBV27 | - | - | TGTGCCAGCAGTACAATTACCTCTGGGGCCAACGTCCTGACTTTC | CASSTITSGANVLTF